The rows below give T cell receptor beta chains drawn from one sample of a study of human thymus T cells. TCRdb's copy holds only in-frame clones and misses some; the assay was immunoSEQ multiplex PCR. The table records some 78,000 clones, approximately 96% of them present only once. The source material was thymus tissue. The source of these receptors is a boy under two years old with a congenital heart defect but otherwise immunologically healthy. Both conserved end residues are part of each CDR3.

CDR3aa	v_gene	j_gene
CASSSGQVSGETQYF	TRBV11-2	TRBJ2-5
CASSLTSRDRDGNEKLFF	TRBV4-2	TRBJ1-4
CASSKRGPGVRGAANEKLFF	TRBV21-1	TRBJ1-4
CASSLSFRDREREVVYEQYF	TRBV5-1	TRBJ2-7
CASGGRRGSYEQYF	TRBV28	TRBJ2-7
CASSLGLQTYQETQYF	TRBV5-1	TRBJ2-5
CAWNVRGGADTQYF	TRBV30	TRBJ2-3
CASSIGPRRGNQPQHF	TRBV19	TRBJ1-5
CASSQEGAGESYEQYF	TRBV4-2	TRBJ2-7
CASSAHPRLGDNEQFF	TRBV9	TRBJ2-1
CASRGERGGTDTQYF	TRBV11-3	TRBJ2-3
CASSGNPDAPVAEAFF	TRBV9	TRBJ1-1
CASSEDRRQGGIPYEQYF	TRBV10-1	TRBJ2-7
CASSIVWRPLEHYGYTF	TRBV19	TRBJ1-2
CASSEWSGYTF	TRBV6-1	TRBJ1-2
CASSSGGDTQYF	TRBV7-6	TRBJ2-3
CAISEGRQGGYF	TRBV10-3	TRBJ2-7
CASSEGRLSGNTIYF	TRBV2	TRBJ1-3
CASSPADNEQFF	TRBV14	TRBJ2-1
CASSAPRGRDNEQFF	TRBV4-2	TRBJ2-1
CASSLRLAGAGWWTQYF	TRBV28	TRBJ2-5
CASSLPLMNTEAFF	TRBV12-1	TRBJ1-1
CASSASTGPGLAGGPGYEQYF	TRBV10-1	TRBJ2-7
CASSFTLADLYEQYF	TRBV5-6	TRBJ2-7
CAIMEPGTGGKLFF	TRBV15	TRBJ1-4
CASSLTGTNNYGYTF	TRBV5-6	TRBJ1-2
CATSRGPSGDSEQFF	TRBV15	TRBJ2-1
CASSLASGLAGGWTYEQYF	TRBV7-2	TRBJ2-7
CASSPRRQGEDTEAFF	TRBV2	TRBJ1-1
CASSCSSGRWSYNEQFF	TRBV7-9	TRBJ2-1
CASSLLERNEQFF	TRBV28	TRBJ2-1
CATRGAGGLNGYTF	TRBV15	TRBJ1-2
CASSQVIHSGNTIYF	TRBV4-3	TRBJ1-3
CASSLGNPGTSNSGTQYF	TRBV27	TRBJ2-5
CATSRGGSSYNSPLHF	TRBV15	TRBJ1-6
CASRLYSGRQTDTQYF	TRBV28	TRBJ2-3
CASSPPAQGDMNTEAFF	TRBV7-2	TRBJ1-1
CASSNPGRSEKLFF	TRBV25-1	TRBJ1-4
CAWRPRTGGGYTF	TRBV30	TRBJ1-2
CASSQDQWLAGRREQYF	TRBV14	TRBJ2-7
CASSPPLAGDYNEQFF	TRBV7-2	TRBJ2-1
CASSSAGTHWDTIYF	TRBV5-5	TRBJ1-3
CASSLSGDTHTQYF	TRBV5-1	TRBJ2-3
CASSPILGTSYNEQFF	TRBV14	TRBJ2-1
CASSLGQMGNQPQHF	TRBV7-2	TRBJ1-5